This T cell receptor (beta chain) was identified during a study of CD8+ T cells in alopecia areata. Study conclusions and caveats: Higher clonality and more expanded CD8+ clones appeared in lesional than normal scalp. Sequencing of scalp samples also captures resident alphabeta T cells of normal skin. Patients shared TCRs less clearly than mice did, possibly for HLA-related reasons.

As concerns this clone: As yet, its antigen is unknown.

cDNA prepared by RNA extraction and subsequent reverse transcription served as the template for sequencing. Profiled with immunoSEQ multiplex PCR; TCRdb holds only in-frame clones, not every one. The repertoire holds 150,000 to 200,000 clones, with 55% as singletons. V shed 6 bases and J 4 bases; nucleotides not matched to a gene: 12. This CDR3 spans 15 amino acids. CDR1 SQVTM and CDR2 ANQGSEA come from the germline V gene. Sorted out of PBMCs were CD4+ T cells and CD8+ T cells. The material sequenced was CD4+ T cells sorted from blood. This receptor was taken from a human donor in good health. The chain combines TRBV29-1 with TRBJ1-1; 9 positions agree with TRBD1. CDR3 in DNA: TGCAGCGTGGATCCGCTCGTGACAGGGGGCACTGAAGCTTTCTTT. Residues: CSVDPLVTGGTEAFF.